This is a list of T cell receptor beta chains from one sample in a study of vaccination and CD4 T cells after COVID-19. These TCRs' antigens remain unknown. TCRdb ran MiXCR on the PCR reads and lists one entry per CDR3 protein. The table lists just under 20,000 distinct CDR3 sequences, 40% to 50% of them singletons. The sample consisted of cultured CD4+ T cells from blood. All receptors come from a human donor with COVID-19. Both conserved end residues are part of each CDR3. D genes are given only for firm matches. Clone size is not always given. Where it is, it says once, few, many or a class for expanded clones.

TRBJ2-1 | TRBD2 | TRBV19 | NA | CAISSPLRAGVSGEQFF | TGTGCCATCTCCTCCCCCCTCCGAGCGGGGGTATCGGGTGAGCAGTTCTTC
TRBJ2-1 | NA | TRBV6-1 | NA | CASSELLDEQFF | TGTGCCAGCAGTGAGTTACTGGATGAGCAGTTCTTC
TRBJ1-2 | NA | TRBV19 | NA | CASNKKGLHYGYTF | TGTGCCAGTAACAAAAAGGGACTGCACTATGGCTACACCTTC
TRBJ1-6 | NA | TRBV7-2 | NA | CASSIPGSSYNSPLHF | TGTGCCAGCAGCATCCCGGGGAGCTCCTATAATTCACCCCTCCACTTT
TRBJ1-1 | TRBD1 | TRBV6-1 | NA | CAISRPGTGISEAFF | TGTGCCATATCCCGCCCCGGGACAGGGATTTCTGAAGCTTTCTTT
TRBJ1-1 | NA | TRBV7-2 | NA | CASSLYGAGPTEAFF | TGTGCCAGCAGCTTATATGGGGCAGGGCCAACTGAAGCTTTCTTT
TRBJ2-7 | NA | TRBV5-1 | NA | CASSSVGPANEQYF | TGCGCCAGCAGCTCTGTTGGGCCAGCAAACGAGCAGTACTTC
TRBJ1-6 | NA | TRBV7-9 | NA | CASSLSRNSPLHF | TGTGCCAGCAGCTTATCGCGGAATTCACCCCTCCACTTT
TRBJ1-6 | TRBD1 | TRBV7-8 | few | CASSSEQGSSYNSPLHF | TGTGCCAGCAGCAGTGAACAGGGGAGCTCCTATAATTCACCCCTCCACTTT
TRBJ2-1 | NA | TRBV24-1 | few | CATSVNDGYNEQFF | TGTGCCACCAGTGTTAACGACGGCTACAATGAGCAGTTCTTC
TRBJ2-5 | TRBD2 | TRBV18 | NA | CASSPGLAQETQYF | TGTGCCAGCTCACCGGGACTAGCACAAGAGACCCAGTACTTC
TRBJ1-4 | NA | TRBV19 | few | CASSPEALGEKLFF | TGTGCCAGTAGCCCGGAGGCCCTGGGGGAAAAACTGTTTTTT
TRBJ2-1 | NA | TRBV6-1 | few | CASSERYNEQFF | TGTGCCAGCAGTGAAAGGTACAATGAGCAGTTCTTC
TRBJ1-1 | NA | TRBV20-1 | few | CSARARTVNTEAFF | TGCAGTGCTAGAGCCCGGACAGTGAACACTGAAGCTTTCTTT
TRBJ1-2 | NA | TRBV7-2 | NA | CASSLSGSNYGYTF | TGTGCCAGCAGCTTATCAGGGTCCAACTATGGCTACACCTTC
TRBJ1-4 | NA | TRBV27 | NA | CASSLLFGDTNEKLFF | TGTGCCAGCAGTTTATTGTTCGGAGATACTAATGAAAAACTGTTTTTT
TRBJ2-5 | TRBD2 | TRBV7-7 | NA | CASSSSGLQETQYF | TGTGCTAGCAGTTCTAGCGGGTTACAAGAGACCCAGTACTTC
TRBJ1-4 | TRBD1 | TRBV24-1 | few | CATSDQTDRGRTNEKLFF | TGTGCCACCAGTGACCAAACGGACAGGGGGCGGACTAATGAAAAACTGTTTTTT
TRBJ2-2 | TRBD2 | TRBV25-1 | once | CASSGGGVPTGELFF | TGTGCCAGCAGCGGGGGGGGTGTCCCCACCGGGGAGCTGTTTTTT
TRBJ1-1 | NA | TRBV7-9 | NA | CASSPRSRMDTEAFF | TGTGCCAGCAGCCCCAGGTCCAGGATGGACACTGAAGCTTTCTTT
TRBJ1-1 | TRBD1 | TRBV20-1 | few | CSASGTGNTEAFF | TGCAGTGCTAGCGGGACAGGGAACACTGAAGCTTTCTTT
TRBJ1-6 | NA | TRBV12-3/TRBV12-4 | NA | CASSLQGDRSPLHF | TGTGCCAGCAGCCTACAGGGAGATCGGTCACCCCTCCACTTT
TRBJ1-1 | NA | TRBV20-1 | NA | CSARGTFEAFF | TGCAGTGCTAGGGGGACGTTTGAAGCTTTCTTT
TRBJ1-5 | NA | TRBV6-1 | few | CATSGGSNQPQHF | TGTGCCACCTCCGGGGGTAGCAATCAGCCCCAGCATTTT
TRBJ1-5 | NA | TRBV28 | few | CASSLGPGAKHF | TGTGCCAGCAGTTTAGGGCCGGGGGCAAAGCATTTT
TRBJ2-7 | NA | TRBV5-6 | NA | CASSEKGIYEQYF | TGTGCCAGCAGCGAGAAGGGGATATACGAGCAGTACTTC
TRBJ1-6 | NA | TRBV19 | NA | CASSIFSRNNSPLHF | TGTGCCAGTAGTATATTCAGCCGCAATAATTCACCCCTCCACTTT
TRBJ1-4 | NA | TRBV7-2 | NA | CASSWKLGEKLFF | TGTGCCAGCAGCTGGAAATTGGGTGAAAAACTGTTTTTT
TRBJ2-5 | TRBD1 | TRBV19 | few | CASSFRGLQETQYF | TGTGCCAGTAGTTTCAGGGGGCTTCAAGAGACCCAGTACTTC